This entry features one T cell receptor (beta chain) sequence. The CDR3 extends over 14 amino acids. Unmatched junction bases numbered 9, after V lost 3 bases and J lost 8 bases. Per germline, CDR1 LNHDA and CDR2 SQIVND (reference sequence). These data are taken from a study of blood T cell repertoires in COVID-19. Study-level information: Researchers got acute and convalescent COVID-19 samples from the United States, Italy and Spain. T cells, B-cell-depleted T cells, or PBMCs supplied cDNA or gDNA.

Original processing notes: Estimates of nucleated cell counts were drawn from the amplification of reference gene primers. Libraries were prepared by immunoSEQ multiplex PCR; TCRdb keeps only in-frame clonotypes and omits some of them. V and J calls and clone size are copied from that table; D and trimming were computed from the DNA. The sample consists of 75,000 to 95,000 clones, 75% to 90% of them appearing once. This TCR derives from a human donor in a cohort sampled during active COVID-19. The genes are TRBV19 and TRBJ1-1; 7 nucleotides agree with TRBD1. The sample comprised peripheral blood. The CDR3 sequence: CASSIRDSDKEAFF. CDR3 nucleotide sequence: TGTGCCAGTAGTATCCGGGACAGCGATAAAGAAGCTTTCTTT.